One TCR beta chain is described in this entry. Antigen unknown. The naive CD8 population came from CD45RO-negative cells selected for CCR7, without terminally differentiated effector memory CD45RA+ cells. This specimen belongs to a study of shared clonotypes between healthy human individuals. Whole-study findings and limits: Estimated richness was generally greater in naive than memory subsets. The four-donor shared clonotypes exceeded non-shared clonotypes in generation probability, with non-shared ones scoring lower.

Every immunoSEQ plate was one replicate of a subset's evenly spread DNA. Produced via immunoSEQ multiplex PCR; TCRdb's table is partial and in-frame only. The repertoire holds around 1.9 million clones, with 93% as singletons. The TCR originated in a man between 18 and 29 years old in good health. Some clones in this sample may be carry-over from other donors' samples. Material: naive CD8+ T cells from PBMCs.

The CDR3 DNA reads TGTGCCAGTAGTACCCCACGGAAGTACACTGAAGCTTTCTTT. This codes for CASSTPRKYTEAFF. The rearrangement uses TRBV19 and TRBJ1-1; D unresolved. The germline V gene has CDR1 LNHDA and CDR2 SQIVND (reference sequence). This CDR3 comprises 14 residues. Trimming removed 4 bases at V and 3 bases at J, with 12 bases between.